This T cell receptor beta chain stems from a study of metastatic and nonmetastatic thyroid tumors. V lost 5 bases and J lost 3; bases outside the gene matches: 11. There are 16 residues in the CDR3. The V gene's germline CDR1 is LGHNA and CDR2 YSLEER. Patients were all untreated before their thyroid surgery. TCRdb reassembled clones from the PCR reads with MiXCR. The repertoire consists of about 39,000 clones, with roughly an eighth occurring once and the leading ten covering approximately 8.7%. In this sample, this clone turned up many times. The sequence came from a male donor with papillary thyroid cancer or a benign thyroid nodule (not recorded which). Some clones in this sample may be carry-over from other donors' samples. The chain links TRBV4-3 to TRBJ2-3; the match to TRBD1 covers 7 bases. The sample consisted of blood. This CDR3 is CASSSSLTGSTDTQYF. The CDR3 DNA follows: TGCGCCAGCAGCTCGTCTCTGACAGGGTCGACAGATACGCAGTATTTT.